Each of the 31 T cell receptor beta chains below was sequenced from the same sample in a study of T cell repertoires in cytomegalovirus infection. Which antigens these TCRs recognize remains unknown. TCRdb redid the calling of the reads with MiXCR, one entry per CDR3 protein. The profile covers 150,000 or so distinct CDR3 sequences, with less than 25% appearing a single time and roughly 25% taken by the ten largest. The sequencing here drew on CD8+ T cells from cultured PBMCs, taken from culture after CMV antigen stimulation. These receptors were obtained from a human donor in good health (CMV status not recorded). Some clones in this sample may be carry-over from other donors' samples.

CDR3 residues: CASSPALGRTDTQYF. For the CDR3, the DNA is TGTGCCAGCAGCCCTGCTCTGGGGCGCACAGATACGCAGTATTTT. The rearrangement uses TRBV7-6 and TRBJ2-3; D is perhaps TRBD1 (5 bases). Germline assignment: CDR1 SGHVS and CDR2 FNYEAQ. V lost 5 bases and J 1 base, leaving 13 bases between the germline ends. This CDR3 spans 15 amino acids.

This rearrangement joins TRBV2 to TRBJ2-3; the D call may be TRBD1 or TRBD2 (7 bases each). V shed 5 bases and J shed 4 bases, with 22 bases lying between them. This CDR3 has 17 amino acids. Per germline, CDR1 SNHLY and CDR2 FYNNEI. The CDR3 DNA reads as TGTGCCAGCAGTCACCGGTCAGGGGGGGCGTTCTCAGATACGCAGTATTTT. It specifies CASSHRSGGAFSDTQYF.

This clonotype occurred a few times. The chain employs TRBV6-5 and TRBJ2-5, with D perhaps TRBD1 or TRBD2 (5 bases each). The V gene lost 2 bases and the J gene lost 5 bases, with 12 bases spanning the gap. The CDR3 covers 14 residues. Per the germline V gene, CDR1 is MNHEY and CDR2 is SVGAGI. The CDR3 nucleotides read TGTGCCAGCAGTTACACTAGGGGCGCGGAGACCCAGTACTTC. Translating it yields CASSYTRGAETQYF.

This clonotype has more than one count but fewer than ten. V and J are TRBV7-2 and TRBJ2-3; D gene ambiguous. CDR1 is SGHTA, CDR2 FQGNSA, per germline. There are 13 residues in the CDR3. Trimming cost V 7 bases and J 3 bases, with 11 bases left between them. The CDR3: CASKGRPTDTQYF. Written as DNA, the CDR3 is TGTGCCAGCAAGGGCCGGCCGACAGATACGCAGTATTTT.

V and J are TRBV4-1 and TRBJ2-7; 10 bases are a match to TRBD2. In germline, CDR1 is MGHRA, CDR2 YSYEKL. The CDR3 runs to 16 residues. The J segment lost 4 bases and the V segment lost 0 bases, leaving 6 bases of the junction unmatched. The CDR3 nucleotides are TGCGCCAGCAGCCAAGAAGCCACTAGCGGGACTTACGAGCAGTACTTC. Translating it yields CASSQEATSGTYEQYF.

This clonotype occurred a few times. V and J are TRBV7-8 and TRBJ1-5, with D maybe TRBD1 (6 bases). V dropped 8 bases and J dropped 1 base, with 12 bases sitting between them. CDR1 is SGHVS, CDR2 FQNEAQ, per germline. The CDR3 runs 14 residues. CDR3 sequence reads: CASGTGLSNQPQHF. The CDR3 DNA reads TGTGCCAGCGGTACAGGGTTGAGCAATCAGCCCCAGCATTTT.

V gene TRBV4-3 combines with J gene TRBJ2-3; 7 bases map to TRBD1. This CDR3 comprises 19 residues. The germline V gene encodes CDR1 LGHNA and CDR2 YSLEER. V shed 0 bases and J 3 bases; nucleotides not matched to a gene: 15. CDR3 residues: CASSQDVTGQPAQTDTQYF. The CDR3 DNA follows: TGCGCCAGCAGCCAAGATGTTACGGGACAGCCGGCCCAGACAGATACGCAGTATTTT.

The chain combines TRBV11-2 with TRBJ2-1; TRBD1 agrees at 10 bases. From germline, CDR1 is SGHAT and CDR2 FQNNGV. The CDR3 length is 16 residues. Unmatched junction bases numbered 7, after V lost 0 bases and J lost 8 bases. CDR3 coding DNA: TGTGCCAGCAGCTTAGATGTTGTTGACAGGGGGCATGAGCAGTTCTTC. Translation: CASSLDVVDRGHEQFF.

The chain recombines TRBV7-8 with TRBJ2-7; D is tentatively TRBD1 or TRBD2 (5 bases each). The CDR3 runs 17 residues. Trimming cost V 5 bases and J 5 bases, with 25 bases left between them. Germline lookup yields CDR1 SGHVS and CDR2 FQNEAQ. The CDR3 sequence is CASSRPEGWGNPHEQYF. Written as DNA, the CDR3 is TGTGCCAGCAGCCGCCCCGAGGGGTGGGGGAATCCCCACGAGCAGTACTTC. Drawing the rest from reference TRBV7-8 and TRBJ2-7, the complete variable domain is GAGVSQSPRYKVAKRGQDVALRCDPISGHVSLFWYQQALGQGPEFLTYFQNEAQLDKSGLPSDRFFAERPEGSVSTLKIQRTQQEDSAVYLCASSRPEGWGNPHEQYFGPGTRLTVT.

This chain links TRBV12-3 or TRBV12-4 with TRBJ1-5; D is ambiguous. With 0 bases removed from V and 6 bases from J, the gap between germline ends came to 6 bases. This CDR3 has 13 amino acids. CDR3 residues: CASSLAEGQPQHF. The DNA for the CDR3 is TGTGCCAGCAGTTTAGCGGAGGGTCAGCCCCAGCATTTT.

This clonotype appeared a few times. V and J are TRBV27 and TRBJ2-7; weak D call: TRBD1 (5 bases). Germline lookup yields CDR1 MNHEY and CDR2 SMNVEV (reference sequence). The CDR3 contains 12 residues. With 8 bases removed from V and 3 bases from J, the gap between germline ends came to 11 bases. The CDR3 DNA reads TGTGCCAGCTGGTCAGGGTTCTACGAGCAGTACTTC. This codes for CASWSGFYEQYF.

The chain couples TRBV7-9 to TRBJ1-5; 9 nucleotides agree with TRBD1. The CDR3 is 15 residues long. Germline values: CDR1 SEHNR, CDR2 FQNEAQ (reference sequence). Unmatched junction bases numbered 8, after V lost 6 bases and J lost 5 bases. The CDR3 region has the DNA TGTGCCAGCAGTGAACCTGGACAGGGGCATCAGCCCCAGCATTTT. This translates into CASSEPGQGHQPQHF.

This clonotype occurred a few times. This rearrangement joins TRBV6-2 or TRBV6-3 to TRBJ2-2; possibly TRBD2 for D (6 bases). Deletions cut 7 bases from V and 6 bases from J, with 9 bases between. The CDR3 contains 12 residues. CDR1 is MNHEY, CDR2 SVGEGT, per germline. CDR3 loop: CASNSGAGELFF. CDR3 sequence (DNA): TGTGCCAGCAACTCGGGGGCCGGGGAGCTGTTTTTT.

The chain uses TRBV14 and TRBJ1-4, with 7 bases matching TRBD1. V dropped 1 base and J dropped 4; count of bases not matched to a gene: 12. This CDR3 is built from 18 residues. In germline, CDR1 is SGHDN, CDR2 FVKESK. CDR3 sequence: CASSQGPRRDSFNEKLFF. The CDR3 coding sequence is TGTGCCAGCAGCCAAGGTCCACGAAGGGACAGCTTTAATGAAAAACTGTTTTTT. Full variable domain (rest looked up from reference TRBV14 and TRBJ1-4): EAGVTQFPSHSVIEKGQTVTLRCDPISGHDNLYWYRRVMGKEIKFLLHFVKESKQDESGMPNNRFLAERTGGTYSTLKVQPAELEDSGVYFCASSQGPRRDSFNEKLFFGSGTQLSVL.

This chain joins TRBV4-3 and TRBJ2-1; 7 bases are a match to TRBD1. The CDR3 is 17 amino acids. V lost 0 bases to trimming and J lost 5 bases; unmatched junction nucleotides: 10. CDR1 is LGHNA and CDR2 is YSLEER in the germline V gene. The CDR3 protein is CASSQEPRGLWDNEQFF. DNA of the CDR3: TGCGCCAGCAGCCAAGAACCGAGGGGGCTGTGGGACAATGAGCAGTTCTTC.

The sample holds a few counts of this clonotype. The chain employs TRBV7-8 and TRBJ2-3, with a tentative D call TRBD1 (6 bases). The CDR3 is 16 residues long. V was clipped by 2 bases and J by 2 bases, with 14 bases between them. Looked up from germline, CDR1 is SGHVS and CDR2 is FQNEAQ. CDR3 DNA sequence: TGTGCCAGCAGCTTAAATTGGGACATCCCCACAGATACGCAGTATTTT. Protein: CASSLNWDIPTDTQYF.

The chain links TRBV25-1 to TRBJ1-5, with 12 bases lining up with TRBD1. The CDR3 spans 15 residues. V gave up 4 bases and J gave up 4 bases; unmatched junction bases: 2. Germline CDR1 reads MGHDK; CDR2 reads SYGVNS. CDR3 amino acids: CASSAGQGANQPQHF. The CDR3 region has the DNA TGTGCCAGCAGTGCGGGACAGGGGGCAAATCAGCCCCAGCATTTT.

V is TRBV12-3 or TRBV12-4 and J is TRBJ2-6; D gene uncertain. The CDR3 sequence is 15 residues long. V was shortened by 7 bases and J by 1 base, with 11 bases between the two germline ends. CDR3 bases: TGTGCCAGCACCTTCGGGCGATCTGGGGCCAACGTCCTGACTTTC. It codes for CASTFGRSGANVLTF.

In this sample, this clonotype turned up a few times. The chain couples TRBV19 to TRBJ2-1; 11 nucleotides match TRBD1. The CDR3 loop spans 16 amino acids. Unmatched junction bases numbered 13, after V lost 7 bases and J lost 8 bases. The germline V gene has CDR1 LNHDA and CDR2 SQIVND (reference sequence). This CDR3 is CASISGQGAPWDEQFF. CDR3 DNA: TGTGCCAGTATATCTGGACAGGGGGCGCCTTGGGATGAGCAGTTCTTC.

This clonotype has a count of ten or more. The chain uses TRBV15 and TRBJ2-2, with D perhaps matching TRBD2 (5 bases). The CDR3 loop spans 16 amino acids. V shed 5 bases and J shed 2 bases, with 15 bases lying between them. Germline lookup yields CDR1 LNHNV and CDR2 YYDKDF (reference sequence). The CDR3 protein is CATSGLVTGNTGELFF. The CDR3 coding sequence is TGTGCCACCAGCGGACTGGTGACTGGAAACACCGGGGAGCTGTTTTTT.

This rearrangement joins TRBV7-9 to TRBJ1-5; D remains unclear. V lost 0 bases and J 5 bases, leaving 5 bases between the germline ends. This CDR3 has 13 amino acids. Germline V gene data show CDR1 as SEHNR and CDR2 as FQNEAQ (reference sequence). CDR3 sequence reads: CASSLAGDQPQHF. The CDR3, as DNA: TGTGCCAGCAGCTTAGCTGGTGATCAGCCCCAGCATTTT.

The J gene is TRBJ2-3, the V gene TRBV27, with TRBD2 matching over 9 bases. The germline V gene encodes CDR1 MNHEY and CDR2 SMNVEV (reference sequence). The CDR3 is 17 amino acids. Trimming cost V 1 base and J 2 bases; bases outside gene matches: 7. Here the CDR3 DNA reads TGTGCCAGCAGTTTATTCGTGACTAGCGGTAACACAGATACGCAGTATTTT. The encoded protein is CASSLFVTSGNTDTQYF.

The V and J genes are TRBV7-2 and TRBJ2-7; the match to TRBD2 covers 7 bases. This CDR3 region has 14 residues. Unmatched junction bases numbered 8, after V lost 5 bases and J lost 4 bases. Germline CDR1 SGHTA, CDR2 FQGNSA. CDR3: CASSPPCGGYEQYF. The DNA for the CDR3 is TGTGCCAGCAGCCCACCCTGCGGGGGTTACGAGCAGTACTTC.

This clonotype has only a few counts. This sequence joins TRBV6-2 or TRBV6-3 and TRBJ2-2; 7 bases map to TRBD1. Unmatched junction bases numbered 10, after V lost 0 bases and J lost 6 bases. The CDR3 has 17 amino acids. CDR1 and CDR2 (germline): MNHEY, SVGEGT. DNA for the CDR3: TGTGCCAGCAGTTACTCCAACAGGGGCCGCAAGTCCGGGGAGCTGTTTTTT. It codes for CASSYSNRGRKSGELFF.

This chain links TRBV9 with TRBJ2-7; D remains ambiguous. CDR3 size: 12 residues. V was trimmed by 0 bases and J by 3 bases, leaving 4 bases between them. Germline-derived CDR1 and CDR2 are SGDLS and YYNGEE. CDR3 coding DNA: TGTGCCAGCAGCGTAGGAGGCTACGAGCAGTACTTC. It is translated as CASSVGGYEQYF. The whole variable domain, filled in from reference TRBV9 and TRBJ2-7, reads DSGVTQTPKHLITATGQRVTLRCSPRSGDLSVYWYQQSLDQGLQFLIQYYNGEERAKGNILERFSAQQFPDLHSELNLSSLELGDSALYFCASSVGGYEQYFGPGTRLTVT.

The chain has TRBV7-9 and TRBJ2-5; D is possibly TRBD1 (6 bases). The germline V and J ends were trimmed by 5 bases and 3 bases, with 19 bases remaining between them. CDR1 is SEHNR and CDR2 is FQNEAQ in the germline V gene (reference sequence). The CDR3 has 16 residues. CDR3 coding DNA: TGTGCCAGCAGCCTCGGAAACAGGGTGTCCGAAGAGACCCAGTACTTC. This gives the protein CASSLGNRVSEETQYF.

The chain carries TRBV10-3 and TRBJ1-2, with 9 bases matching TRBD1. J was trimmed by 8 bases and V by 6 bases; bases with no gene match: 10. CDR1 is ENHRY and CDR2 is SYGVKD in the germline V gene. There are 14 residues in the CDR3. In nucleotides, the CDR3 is TGTGCCATCAGGGAGACTGACAGGGGGAAAGGCTACACCTTC. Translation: CAIRETDRGKGYTF.

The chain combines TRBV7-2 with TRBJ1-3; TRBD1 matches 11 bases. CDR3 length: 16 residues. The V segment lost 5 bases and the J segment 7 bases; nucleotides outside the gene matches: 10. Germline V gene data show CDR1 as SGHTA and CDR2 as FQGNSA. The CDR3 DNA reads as TGTGCCAGCAGCCCGCCTCGGGACAGGGGGGAGAACACCATATATTTT. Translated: CASSPPRDRGENTIYF.

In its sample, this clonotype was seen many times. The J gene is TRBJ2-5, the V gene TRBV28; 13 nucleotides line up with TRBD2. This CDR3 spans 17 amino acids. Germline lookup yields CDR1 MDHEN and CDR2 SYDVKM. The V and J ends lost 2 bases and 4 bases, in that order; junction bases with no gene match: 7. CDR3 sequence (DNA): TGTGCCAGCAGTTTAGATGAGACTAGCGGGGGGCGAGAGACCCAGTACTTC. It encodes CASSLDETSGGRETQYF.

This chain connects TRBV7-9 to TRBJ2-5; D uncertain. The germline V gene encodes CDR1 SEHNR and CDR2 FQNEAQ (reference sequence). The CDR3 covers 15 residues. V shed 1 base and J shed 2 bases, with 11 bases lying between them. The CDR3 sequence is CASSLVGSIQETQYF. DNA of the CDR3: TGTGCCAGCAGCTTAGTCGGCTCAATTCAAGAGACCCAGTACTTC. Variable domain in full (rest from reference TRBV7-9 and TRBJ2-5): DTGVSQNPRHKITKRGQNVTFRCDPISEHNRLYWYRQTLGQGPEFLTYFQNEAQLEKSRLLSDRFSAERPKGSFSTLEIQRTEQGDSAMYLCASSLVGSIQETQYFGPGTRLLVL.

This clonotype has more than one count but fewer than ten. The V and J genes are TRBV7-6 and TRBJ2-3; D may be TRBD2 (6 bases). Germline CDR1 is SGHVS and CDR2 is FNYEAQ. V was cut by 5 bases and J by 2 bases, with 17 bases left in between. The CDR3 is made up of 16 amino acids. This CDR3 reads CASSPGAGIITDTQYF. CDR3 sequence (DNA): TGTGCCAGCAGCCCCGGGGCGGGGATCATCACAGATACGCAGTATTTT.